The next 25 T cell receptor beta chains were all read from a single sample in a study of cytomegalovirus exposure and HLA in healthy donors. Researchers ran the PCR with 60 Vbeta and 13 Jbeta primers. TCRdb's copy holds only in-frame clones and misses some; the assay was immunoSEQ multiplex PCR. The sample lists fewer than 80,000 clones; about three quarters were seen once. Sample: PBMCs. The source of these receptors is a man aged 45-60 years in good health and CMV-seropositive.

As concerns this clone: The conserved closing phenylalanine or tryptophan is absent in this CDR3, likely reflecting a read error. It is unclear where the CDR3 begins or ends on the DNA, so no DNA is shown, and the CDR3 is as TCRdb lists it. The V call is TRBV20-1, the J call TRBJ2-7; the tabulated D call, TRBD1, remains unverified against the DNA. The CDR3 numbers 9 amino acids, ends counted. Germline V CDR1 and CDR2: DFQATT, SNEGSKA (reference sequence). The CDR3 is CSATGQGVR.

The chain employs TRBV7-2 and TRBJ2-1, with TRBD2 matching over 8 bases. The J segment lost 9 bases and the V segment lost 1 base, leaving 11 bases of the junction unmatched. The CDR3 contains 16 residues. CDR1 and CDR2 (germline): SGHTA, FQGNSA. The CDR3 bases are TGTGCCAGCAGCTTAGTGGGTCTAGCGGGCGGCAGTGAGCAGTTCTTC. Its protein product is CASSLVGLAGGSEQFF.

The V call is TRBV2, the J call TRBJ2-3, with 11 bases aligning to TRBD2. The CDR3 covers 16 residues. Trimming at V came to 4 bases and at J to 2 bases, leaving 5 bases not matched to a gene. The V gene's germline CDR1 is SNHLY and CDR2 FYNNEI. The chain's CDR3 is CASSGGTSGNTDTQYF. The CDR3 DNA sequence: TGTGCCAGCAGTGGGGGGACTAGCGGAAACACAGATACGCAGTATTTT.

The chain combines TRBV27 with TRBJ2-5, with 8 positions matching TRBD2. CDR3 size: 16 residues. Germline V lookup: CDR1 MNHEY, CDR2 SMNVEV (reference sequence). V shed 5 bases, J shed 3 bases, and the junction held 11 bases outside the gene matches. The CDR3 coding sequence is TGTGCCAGCAGTCGATCCGGGACTAGGGTTAAAGAGACCCAGTACTTC. Translating gives CASSRSGTRVKETQYF.

This chain links TRBV27 with TRBJ2-2; D perhaps matches TRBD2 (5 bases). CDR1 and CDR2 (germline): MNHEY, SMNVEV (reference sequence). Trimming cost V 6 bases and J 2 bases, with 19 bases left between them. The CDR3 has 17 residues. Written as DNA, the CDR3 is TGTGCCAGCAGGCTAGCCTCTAGACCCAGAAACACCGGGGAGCTGTTTTTT. It codes for CASRLASRPRNTGELFF.

The chain has TRBV4-1 and TRBJ2-2; D not certain. The CDR3 has 14 residues. Trimming pared 4 bases from V and 5 bases from J, leaving 11 bases between. In germline, CDR1 is MGHRA, CDR2 YSYEKL. CDR3 bases: TGCGCCAGCAGCCCACAACAAAGTACCGGGGAGCTGTTTTTT. It codes for CASSPQQSTGELFF.

The chain employs TRBV27 and TRBJ2-5; possible D gene TRBD2, 6 bases. Trimming stripped 5 bases from V and 5 bases from J, with 18 bases between. Looked up from germline, CDR1 is MNHEY and CDR2 is SMNVEV (reference sequence). This CDR3 spans 15 amino acids. CDR3 DNA sequence: TGTGCCAGCAGTCTCAACCTCTTAAGCGGGGAGACCCAGTACTTC. This translates into CASSLNLLSGETQYF.

This chain uses TRBV5-1 with TRBJ1-1; TRBD1 aligns across 10 bases. J lost 5 bases, V lost 4 bases, and 5 bases had no gene match. The CDR3 consists of 14 residues. CDR1 is SGHRS and CDR2 is YFSETQ in the germline V gene. CDR3 region: CASSEGQGMTEAFF. Written as DNA, the CDR3 is TGCGCCAGCAGCGAGGGACAGGGGATGACTGAAGCTTTCTTT.

J is TRBJ2-2 and V is TRBV4-2; the D gene is possibly TRBD1 (6 bases). CDR1 and CDR2 (germline): LGHNA, YNFKEQ. There are 17 residues in the CDR3. Trimming removed 5 bases at V and 2 bases at J, with 18 bases between. The CDR3 loop is CASSDRSTGLNTGELFF. The CDR3 DNA reads as TGTGCCAGCAGCGATAGGTCGACAGGCCTTAACACCGGGGAGCTGTTTTTT.

Points on this clone: A far larger clone differs by one base, so this is likely a read error. The gene calls are TRBV6-4 and TRBJ1-1; maybe TRBD1 (5 bases). The CDR3 totals 14 residues. Per germline, CDR1 MRHNA and CDR2 SNTAGT. Trimming pared 2 bases from V and 4 bases from J, leaving 11 bases between. The chain's CDR3 is CASSDGAGRTEAFF. CDR3 DNA: TGTGCCAGCAGTGACGGGGCGGGGCGCACTGAAGCTTTCTTT.

The rearrangement joins TRBV25-1 to TRBJ2-7, with 11 bases identical to TRBD1. Germline CDR1 MGHDK, CDR2 SYGVNS. Trimming took 5 bases from V and 2 from J; bases not matched to a gene: 5. The CDR3 is 15 amino acids. As DNA, the CDR3 is TGTGCCAGCAGTCCTATGGACAGGGGGCCCTACGAGCAGTACTTC. Translating gives CASSPMDRGPYEQYF.

The rearrangement links TRBV7-2 to TRBJ1-1, with D uncertain. V was shortened by 2 bases and J by 1 base, with 11 bases between the two germline ends. Germline CDR1 and CDR2: SGHTA and FQGNSA. The CDR3 contains 15 residues. This CDR3 is CASSLSATQNTEAFF. CDR3 bases: TGTGCCAGCAGCTTAAGCGCTACACAGAACACTGAAGCTTTCTTT.

This clone was counted a single time. The V call is TRBV7-9, the J call TRBJ1-1; 7 nucleotides match TRBD1. This CDR3 spans 15 amino acids. V shed 0 bases, J shed 4 bases, and the junction held 5 bases outside the gene matches. Germline CDR1 SEHNR, CDR2 FQNEAQ (reference sequence). The CDR3 spells CASSLARNRGTEAFF. The CDR3 bases are TGTGCCAGCAGCTTAGCGAGGAACAGGGGCACTGAAGCTTTCTTT.

This clone was seen a few times. V and J are TRBV5-4 and TRBJ2-7, with 7 positions matching TRBD1. Germline V lookup: CDR1 SGHNT, CDR2 YYREEE (reference sequence). This CDR3 has 13 amino acids. With V trimmed by 3 bases and J by 2 bases, 2 bases remained unmatched. CDR3 sequence: CASSSGQTYEQYF. The CDR3 DNA follows: TGTGCCAGCAGCTCGGGACAGACCTACGAGCAGTACTTC.

In its sample, this clone was seen a few times. The chain combines TRBV2 with TRBJ1-1; possibly TRBD1 for D (5 bases). Deletions cut 9 bases from V and 1 base from J, with 18 bases between. Per germline, CDR1 SNHLY and CDR2 FYNNEI. The CDR3 is made up of 15 amino acids. The CDR3 sequence: CASTYRLSRNTEAFF. CDR3 DNA: TGTGCCAGTACCTACAGGTTGTCTAGGAACACTGAAGCTTTCTTT.

This clone was counted between two and nine times. V gene TRBV5-1 combines with J gene TRBJ1-2; 8 positions agree with TRBD1. The V gene end was trimmed by 4 bases and the J gene end by 4 bases; junction bases not matched to a gene: 6. Germline V gives CDR1 SGHRS, CDR2 YFSETQ. The CDR3 runs to 14 residues. Here the CDR3 reads CASSSITGGYGYTF. DNA of the CDR3: TGCGCCAGCAGCAGCATCACAGGGGGCTATGGCTACACCTTC.

This clone was counted a single time. The chain employs TRBV9 and TRBJ2-1; 7 bases agree with TRBD2. V was clipped by 2 bases and J by 6 bases; unmatched bases: 5. CDR1 is SGDLS, CDR2 YYNGEE, per germline. The CDR3 sequence is 14 residues long. CDR3 in DNA: TGTGCCAGCAGCGTGGAAGCGGGGAGCAATGAGCAGTTCTTC. It specifies CASSVEAGSNEQFF.

There are a few counts of this clone. J is TRBJ2-2 and V is TRBV10-3; 9 positions agree with TRBD2. The ends lost 7 bases at V and 5 bases at J; junction bases unmatched: 2. The germline V gene has CDR1 ENHRY and CDR2 SYGVKD. The CDR3 covers 13 residues. The CDR3 DNA follows: TGTGCCATCAAAGGACTAGCGACCGGGGAGCTGTTTTTT. Amino acids: CAIKGLATGELFF.

This clone occurred a few times. The chain recombines TRBV30 with TRBJ1-5; 7 bases fit TRBD1. The CDR3 sequence is 12 residues long. The V gene end was trimmed by 5 bases and the J gene end by 10 bases; junction bases not matched to a gene: 8. Looked up from germline, CDR1 is GTSNPN and CDR2 is SVGIG (reference sequence). The CDR3, as DNA: TGTGCCTGGGGAACAGGGGTAATACCCCAGCATTTT. Translation: CAWGTGVIPQHF. Based on the CDR3 plus reference TRBV30 and TRBJ1-5, the full variable domain is SQTIHQWPATLVQPVGSPLSLECTVEGTSNPNLYWYRQAAGRGLQLLFYSVGIGQISSEVPQNLSASRPQDRQFILSSKKLLLSDSGFYLCAWGTGVIPQHFGDGTRLSIL.

The chain recombines TRBV27 with TRBJ1-5; D is perhaps TRBD1 (5 bases). Germline CDR1 MNHEY, CDR2 SMNVEV (reference sequence). Trimming removed 5 bases at V and 6 bases at J, with 11 bases between. This CDR3 has 13 amino acids. In nucleotides, the CDR3 is TGTGCCAGCAGTGGTGGAAGGGGTCAGCCCCAGCATTTT. Protein product: CASSGGRGQPQHF.

The V gene is TRBV6-5, the J gene TRBJ2-5; tentatively, D is TRBD1 (6 bases). With 6 bases removed from V and 4 bases from J, the gap between germline ends came to 18 bases. The CDR3 contains 15 residues. Germline loops: CDR1 MNHEY, CDR2 SVGAGI. Here the CDR3 reads CASSPDRTYPETQYF. CDR3 in DNA: TGTGCCAGCAGCCCCGACAGGACGTATCCAGAGACCCAGTACTTC.

The chain links TRBV19 to TRBJ1-1; possible D gene TRBD1, 5 bases. The CDR3 spans 14 residues. The germline V gene has CDR1 LNHDA and CDR2 SQIVND (reference sequence). The V and J ends lost 3 bases and 0 bases respectively, with 8 bases between them. The CDR3 region is CASSMTVMNTEAFF. The CDR3 region has the DNA TGTGCCAGTAGTATGACAGTTATGAACACTGAAGCTTTCTTT.

The chain recombines TRBV5-6 with TRBJ1-2; 7 bases line up with TRBD1. Looked up from germline, CDR1 is SGHDT and CDR2 is YYEEEE. This CDR3 is 14 amino acids long. Unmatched junction bases numbered 5, after V lost 1 base and J lost 5 bases. CDR3 DNA sequence: TGTGCCAGCAGCTTGAACAGGGGATCGTATGGCTACACCTTC. It codes for CASSLNRGSYGYTF.

V and J are TRBV6-1 and TRBJ2-7; D might be TRBD1 (6 bases). Trimming cost V 4 bases and J 3 bases, with 13 bases left between them. Germline CDR1 is MNHNS and CDR2 is SASEGT. CDR3 length: 14 residues. This CDR3 reads CASSATGQLYEQYF. CDR3 bases: TGTGCCAGCAGTGCCACGGGACAACTCTACGAGCAGTACTTC.

The CDR3 region is CASSSGLAGGHYNEQFF. The DNA of the CDR3 is TGTGCCAGCAGTTCAGGACTAGCGGGGGGTCACTACAATGAGCAGTTCTTC. The chain employs TRBV5-4 and TRBJ2-1; TRBD2 aligns across 14 bases. J was trimmed by 3 bases and V by 5 bases; bases with no gene match: 7. This CDR3 contains 17 residues. The germline V gene encodes CDR1 SGHNT and CDR2 YYREEE (reference sequence).